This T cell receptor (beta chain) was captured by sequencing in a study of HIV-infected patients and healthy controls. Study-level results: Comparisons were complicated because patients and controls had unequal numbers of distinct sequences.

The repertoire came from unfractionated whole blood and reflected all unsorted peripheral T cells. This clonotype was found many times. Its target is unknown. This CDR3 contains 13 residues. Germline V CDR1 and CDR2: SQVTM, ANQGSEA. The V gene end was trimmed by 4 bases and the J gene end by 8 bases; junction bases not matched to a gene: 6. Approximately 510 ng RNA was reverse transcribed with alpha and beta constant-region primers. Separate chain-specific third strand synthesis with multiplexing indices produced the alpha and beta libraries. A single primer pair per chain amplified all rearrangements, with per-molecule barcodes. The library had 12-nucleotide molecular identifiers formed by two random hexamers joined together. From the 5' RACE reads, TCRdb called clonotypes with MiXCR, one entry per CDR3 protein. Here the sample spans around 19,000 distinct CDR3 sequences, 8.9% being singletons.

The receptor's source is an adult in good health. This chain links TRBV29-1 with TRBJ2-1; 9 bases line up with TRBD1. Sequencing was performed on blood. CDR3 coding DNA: TGCAGCGTTGGCCGGGACAGGGACCATGAGCAGTTCTTC. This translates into CSVGRDRDHEQFF.